This T cell receptor (beta chain) was found in a study of cytomegalovirus exposure and HLA in healthy donors. Regarding the study as a whole: Previously analyzed data showed that most TCR beta V segments were productive at a frequency of about 90% or about 30%.

This CDR3 comprises 13 residues. Germline CDR1 MNHNY, CDR2 SVGAGI (reference sequence). Trimming stripped 7 bases from V and 4 bases from J, with 13 bases between. 13 Jbeta primers and 60 Vbeta primers were used for the PCR. TCRdb keeps only in-frame clones here, not all; method: immunoSEQ multiplex PCR. The profile shows about 140,000 clones, approximately 71% of them singletons. Note on this clone: The antigen is unknown.

Sequencing was carried out using PBMCs. The TCR originated in a man aged 35-49 years in good health and CMV-seronegative. The chain recombines TRBV6-6 with TRBJ1-1; D is possibly TRBD1 (6 bases). As DNA, the CDR3 is TGTGCCAGCAAATTAGGGGGATTCACTGAAGCTTTCTTT. Its translation is CASKLGGFTEAFF.